The entry below describes one TCR beta chain. The antigen remains unidentified. The sample belongs to a study of T cell responses to AZD1222 COVID-19 vaccine. General study results and limits: A rise in Spike-specific TCR breadth and depth followed two AZD1222 doses. Mostly white British, mostly female donors; authors suggested clonal diversity may be underestimated.

The method was immunoSEQ multiplex PCR; TCRdb's version includes in-frame clones alone and lacks a portion of them. In the table there are 150,000 or so clones, around 93% of which are singletons. The starting material was peripheral blood, obtained on day 0 of AZD1222 vaccination. This receptor was identified in an adult in good health.

The CDR3 region is CASSSPGLTHSSSYNEQFF. The CDR3 nucleotides are TGTGCCAGCAGCTCCCCGGGACTGACACACTCGAGCTCCTACAATGAGCAGTTCTTC. This sequence joins TRBV5-6 and TRBJ2-1, with D perhaps matching TRBD2 (6 bases). CDR1 and CDR2 (germline): SGHDT, YYEEEE. CDR3 length: 19 residues. V lost 3 bases and J lost 0, with 22 bases in between. Looking up the rest from reference TRBV5-6 and TRBJ2-1 gives the full variable domain: DAGVTQSPTHLIKTRGQQVTLRCSPKSGHDTVSWYQQALGQGPQFIFQYYEEEERQRGNFPDRFSGHQFPNYSSELNVNALLLGDSALYLCASSSPGLTHSSSYNEQFFGPGTRLTVL.